This entry concerns a single TCR beta chain. The antigen remains unidentified. This may come from a read error, since a much larger clone is one base off. The CDR3 contains 14 residues. CDR1 is MNHEY, CDR2 SMNVEV, per germline (reference sequence). TCRdb passed the RACE reads through MiXCR, listing each CDR3 protein once. The sample has some 44,000 distinct CDR3 sequences, 8% to 9.5% seen once. These data come from a study of human T cells and chemical hapten exposure. Across the study: How much TCR each sample yielded varied, mostly because pooled library volumes differed slightly. Study-wide findings and caveats: No alteration of TCRs above 1 in 1000 frequency was seen with DPC sensitization.

Time point of the sample: patch test 2, 6 weeks after DPC sensitization. Documented treatment: therapeutic diphenylcyclopropenone sensitization with weekly scalp DPC. This chain uses TRBV27 with TRBJ1-3; TRBD1 matches 8 bases. The sequence was collected from a woman aged 40 to 50 with alopecia areata. Some clones in this sample may be carry-over from other donors' samples. The input for sequencing was whole blood, taken in connection with sensitization to the hapten diphenylcyclopropenone (DPC). The CDR3: CDSSFRQGANTIYF. As DNA, the CDR3 is TGTGACAGCAGTTTCCGGCAGGGGGCAAACACCATATATTTT.